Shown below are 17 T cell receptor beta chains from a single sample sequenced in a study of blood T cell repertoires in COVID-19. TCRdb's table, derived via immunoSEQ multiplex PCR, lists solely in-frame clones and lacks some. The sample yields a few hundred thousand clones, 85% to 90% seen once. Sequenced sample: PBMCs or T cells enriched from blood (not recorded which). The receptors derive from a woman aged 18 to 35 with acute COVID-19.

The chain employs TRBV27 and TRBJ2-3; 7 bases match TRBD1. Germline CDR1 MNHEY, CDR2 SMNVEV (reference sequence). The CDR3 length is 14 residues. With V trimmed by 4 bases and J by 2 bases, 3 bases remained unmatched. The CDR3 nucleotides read TGTGCCAGCAGTTACAGGGGCCACACAGATACGCAGTATTTT. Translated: CASSYRGHTDTQYF.

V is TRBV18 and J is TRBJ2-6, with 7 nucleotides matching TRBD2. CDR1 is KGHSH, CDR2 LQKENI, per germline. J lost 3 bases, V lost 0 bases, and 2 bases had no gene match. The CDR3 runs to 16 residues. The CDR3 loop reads CASSPPGGVGANVLTF. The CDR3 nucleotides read TGTGCCAGCTCACCACCGGGGGGGGTTGGGGCCAACGTCCTGACTTTC.

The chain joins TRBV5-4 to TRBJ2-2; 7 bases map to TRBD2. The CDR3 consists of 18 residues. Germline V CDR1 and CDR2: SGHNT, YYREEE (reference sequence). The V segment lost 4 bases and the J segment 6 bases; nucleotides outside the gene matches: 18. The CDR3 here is CASSGGGSRREKSGELFF. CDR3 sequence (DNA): TGTGCCAGCAGCGGGGGGGGGTCGAGGCGTGAAAAGTCCGGGGAGCTGTTTTTT.

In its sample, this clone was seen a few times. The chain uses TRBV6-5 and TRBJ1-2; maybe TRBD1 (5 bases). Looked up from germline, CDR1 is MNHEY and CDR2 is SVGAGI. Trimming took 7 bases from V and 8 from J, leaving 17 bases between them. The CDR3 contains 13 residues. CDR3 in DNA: TGTGCCAGCATGCCAGCGGGGGTAGAAGGCTACACCTTC. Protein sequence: CASMPAGVEGYTF.

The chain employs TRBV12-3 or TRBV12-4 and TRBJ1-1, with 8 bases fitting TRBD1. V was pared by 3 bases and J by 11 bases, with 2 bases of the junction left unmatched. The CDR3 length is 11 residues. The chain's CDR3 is CASSFRGPAFF. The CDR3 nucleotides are TGTGCCAGCAGTTTCAGGGGGCCGGCTTTCTTT.

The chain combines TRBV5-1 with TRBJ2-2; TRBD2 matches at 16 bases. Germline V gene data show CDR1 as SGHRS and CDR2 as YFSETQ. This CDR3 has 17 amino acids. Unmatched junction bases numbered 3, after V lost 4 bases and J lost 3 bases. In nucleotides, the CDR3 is TGCGCCAGCAGCCCGGGACTAGCGGGAGGGTACACCGGGGAGCTGTTTTTT. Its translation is CASSPGLAGGYTGELFF.

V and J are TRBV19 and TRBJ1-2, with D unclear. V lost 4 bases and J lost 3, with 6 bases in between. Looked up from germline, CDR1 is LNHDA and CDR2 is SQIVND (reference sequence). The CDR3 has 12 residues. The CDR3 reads CASSTPYYGYTF. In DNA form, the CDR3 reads TGTGCCAGTAGTACCCCCTACTATGGCTACACCTTC.

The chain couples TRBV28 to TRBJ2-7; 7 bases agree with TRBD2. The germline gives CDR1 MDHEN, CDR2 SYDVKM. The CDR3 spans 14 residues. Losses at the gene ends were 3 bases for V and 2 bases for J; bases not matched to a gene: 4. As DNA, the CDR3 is TGTGCCAGCAGTTTGGGAGGGGTCCCCTACGAGCAGTACTTC. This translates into CASSLGGVPYEQYF.

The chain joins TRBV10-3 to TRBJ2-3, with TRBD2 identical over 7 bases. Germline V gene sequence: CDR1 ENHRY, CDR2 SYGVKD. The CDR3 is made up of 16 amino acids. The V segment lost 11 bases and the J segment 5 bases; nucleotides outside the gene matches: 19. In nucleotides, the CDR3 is TGTGCCCTCCGCGGAGGAGCTAGCGGTAAGGAAGATACGCAGTATTTT. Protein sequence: CALRGGASGKEDTQYF.

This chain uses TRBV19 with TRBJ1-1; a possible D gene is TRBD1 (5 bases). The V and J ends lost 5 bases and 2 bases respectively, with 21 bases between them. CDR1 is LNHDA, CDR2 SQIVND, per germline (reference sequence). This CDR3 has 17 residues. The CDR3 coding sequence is TGTGCCAGTAGTCAACTTTATGGGACCGGGAGTAACACTGAAGCTTTCTTT. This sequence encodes CASSQLYGTGSNTEAFF.

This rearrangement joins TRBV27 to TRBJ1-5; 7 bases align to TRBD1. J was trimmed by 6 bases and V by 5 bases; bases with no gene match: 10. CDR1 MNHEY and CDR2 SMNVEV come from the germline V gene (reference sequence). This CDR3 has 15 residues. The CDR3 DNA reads TGTGCCAGCAGTCAGACGACAGGGTTTGGTCAGCCCCAGCATTTT. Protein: CASSQTTGFGQPQHF.

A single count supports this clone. The CDR3 region is CASSARTSSYEQYF. The CDR3 DNA follows: TGTGCCAGCAGCGCGAGGACTAGCAGTTACGAGCAGTACTTC. V is TRBV7-9 and J is TRBJ2-7; 8 nucleotides match TRBD2. V dropped 5 bases and J dropped 4; count of bases not matched to a gene: 7. CDR1 is SEHNR, CDR2 FQNEAQ, per germline (reference sequence). CDR3 length: 14 amino acids.

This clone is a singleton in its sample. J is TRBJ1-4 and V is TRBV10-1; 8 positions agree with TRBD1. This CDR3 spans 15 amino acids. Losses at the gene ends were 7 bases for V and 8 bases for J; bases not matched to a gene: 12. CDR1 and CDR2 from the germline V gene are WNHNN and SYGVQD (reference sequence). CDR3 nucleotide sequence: TGCGCCAGCATCCCCTCGGACAGGGTTCGGGAAAAACTGTTTTTT. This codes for CASIPSDRVREKLFF.

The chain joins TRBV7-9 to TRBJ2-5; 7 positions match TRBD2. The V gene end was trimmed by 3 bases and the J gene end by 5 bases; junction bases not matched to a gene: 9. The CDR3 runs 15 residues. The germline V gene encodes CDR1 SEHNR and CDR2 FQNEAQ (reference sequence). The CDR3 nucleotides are TGTGCCAGCAGCTTCGCGGGAGCCACGGGGGAGACCCAGTACTTC. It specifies CASSFAGATGETQYF.

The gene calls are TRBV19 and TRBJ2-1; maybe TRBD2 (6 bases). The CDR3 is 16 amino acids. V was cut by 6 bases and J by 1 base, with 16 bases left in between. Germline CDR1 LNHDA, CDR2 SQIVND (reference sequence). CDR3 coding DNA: TGTGCCAGTAGCCCCGGGAGAGAGAGGTCCTACAATGAGCAGTTCTTC. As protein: CASSPGRERSYNEQFF. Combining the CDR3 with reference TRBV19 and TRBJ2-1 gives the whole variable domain DGGITQSPKYLFRKEGQNVTLSCEQNLNHDAMYWYRQDPGQGLRLIYYSQIVNDFQKGDIAEGYSVSREKKESFPLTVTSAQKNPTAFYLCASSPGRERSYNEQFFGPGTRLTVL.

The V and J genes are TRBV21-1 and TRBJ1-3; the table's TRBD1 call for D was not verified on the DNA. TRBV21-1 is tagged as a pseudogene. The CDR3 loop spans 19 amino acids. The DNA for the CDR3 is TGTGCCAGCAGCAATTATGTCTTCTGGACAACGTACTCTGGAAACACCATATATTTT. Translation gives CASSNYVFWTTYSGNTIYF.

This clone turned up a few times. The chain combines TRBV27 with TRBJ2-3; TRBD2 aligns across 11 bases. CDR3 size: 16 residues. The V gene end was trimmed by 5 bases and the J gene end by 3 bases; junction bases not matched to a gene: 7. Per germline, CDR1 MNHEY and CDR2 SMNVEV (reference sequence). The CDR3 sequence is CASSPLPSGRTDTQYF. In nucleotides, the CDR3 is TGTGCCAGCAGTCCTCTTCCTAGCGGGAGGACAGATACGCAGTATTTT.